The clone carrying this T cell receptor beta chain was recorded once. V was clipped by 6 bases and J by 3 bases; unmatched bases: 9. The CDR3 is made up of 15 amino acids. Germline lookup yields CDR1 MNHEY and CDR2 SMNVEV (reference sequence). This record belongs to a study of response to subunit inactivated influenza vaccine. Using its own MiXCR run on the RT-PCR reads, TCRdb lists one record per CDR3 protein. The sample shows roughly 460,000 distinct CDR3 sequences, roughly 9.8% of them seen only once. The TCR sequence derives from a man between 45 and 60 years old who received an inactivated influenza vaccine. This sequence joins TRBV27 and TRBJ2-7; 9 positions agree with TRBD1. Material: PBMCs from blood, obtained roughly 47 days after vaccination. Here the CDR3 reads CASSPLGQGFYEQYF. The CDR3 coding sequence is TGTGCCAGCAGCCCGCTGGGACAGGGATTCTACGAGCAGTACTTC.